These 23 T cell receptor beta chains were all obtained from the same sample, sequenced in a study of OX40 agonist ivuxolimab in advanced cancers. Some clones are missing from TCRdb's copy, which holds only in-frame ones; the method was immunoSEQ multiplex PCR. The sample includes about 64,000 clones, roughly 89% of them seen just once. This specimen consisted of CD4+ or CD8+ T cells sorted from blood, obtained in a trial of the OX40 agonist ivuxolimab. These receptors originate from an adult with an advanced solid tumor such as melanoma, head and neck, liver or kidney cancer.

The chain couples TRBV30 to TRBJ2-5, with D unclear. This CDR3 has 13 residues. Germline-derived CDR1 and CDR2 are GTSNPN and SVGIG (reference sequence). Trimming stripped 0 bases from V and 2 bases from J, with 7 bases between. CDR3 sequence: CAWSVQVQETQYF. The CDR3 DNA sequence: TGTGCCTGGAGTGTGCAGGTACAAGAGACCCAGTACTTC.

This chain connects TRBV27 to TRBJ2-7; D might be TRBD1 (6 bases). CDR1 and CDR2 from the germline V gene are MNHEY and SMNVEV (reference sequence). The CDR3 has 14 residues. The ends were cut back, 6 bases at V and 0 bases at J, with 12 bases in the middle. The DNA of the CDR3 is TGTGCCAGCAGAAGACAGGAGACCTCCTACGAGCAGTACTTC. Its protein is CASRRQETSYEQYF.

The chain joins TRBV7-9 to TRBJ2-2; D is ambiguous. CDR1 and CDR2 from the germline V gene are SEHNR and FQNEAQ (reference sequence). V dropped 5 bases and J dropped 8 bases, with 9 bases sitting between them. There are 12 residues in the CDR3. This CDR3 is CASSLPVGELFF. DNA for the CDR3: TGTGCCAGCAGCCTCCCGGTTGGGGAGCTGTTTTTT.

The chain combines TRBV6-1 with TRBJ1-6; 10 bases are a match to TRBD1. This CDR3 has 15 residues. V gave up 6 bases and J gave up 8 bases; unmatched junction bases: 7. Germline CDR1 reads MNHNS; CDR2 reads SASEGT. This CDR3 reads CASRTGTGVHSPLHF. The CDR3 DNA sequence: TGTGCCAGCAGGACCGGGACAGGGGTACATTCACCCCTCCACTTT.

The J gene is TRBJ2-5, the V gene TRBV19, with D possibly matching TRBD2 (5 bases). The V and J ends lost 7 bases and 2 bases respectively, with 11 bases between them. Germline CDR1 LNHDA, CDR2 SQIVND (reference sequence). The CDR3 runs 13 residues. In DNA, the CDR3 is TGTGCCAGTAAAACTAGTGGGCAAGAGACCCAGTACTTC. Amino acid sequence: CASKTSGQETQYF.

This clone was recorded a few times. This chain connects TRBV2 to TRBJ1-5, with D perhaps TRBD1 (5 bases). Looked up from germline, CDR1 is SNHLY and CDR2 is FYNNEI. CDR3 length equals 14 residues. Between the trimmed V and J ends, which lost 7 bases and 4 bases, there was a span of 14 bases. CDR3 sequence reads: CASTGGEANQPQHF. The CDR3 DNA follows: TGTGCCAGCACGGGGGGGGAAGCTAATCAGCCCCAGCATTTT.

V gene TRBV11-2 combines with J gene TRBJ1-5; D unresolved. Trimming left V 3 bases short and J 3 bases short, with 6 bases between. This CDR3 comprises 13 residues. Germline V gene sequence: CDR1 SGHAT, CDR2 FQNNGV. Here the CDR3 DNA reads TGTGCCAGCAGCTTCACAGACAATCAGCCCCAGCATTTT. This sequence encodes CASSFTDNQPQHF. Full variable domain (missing parts from reference TRBV11-2 and TRBJ1-5): EAGVAQSPRYKIIEKRQSVAFWCNPISGHATLYWYQQILGQGPKLLIQFQNNGVVDDSQLPKDRFSAERLKGVDSTLKIQPAKLEDSAVYLCASSFTDNQPQHFGDGTRLSIL.

The chain employs TRBV13 and TRBJ2-7; TRBD2 is a possible D gene (5 bases). The CDR3 loop spans 14 amino acids. V was clipped by 4 bases and J by 2 bases, with 12 bases between them. The germline V gene encodes CDR1 PRHDT and CDR2 FYEKMQ (reference sequence). Here the CDR3 reads CASSSKRPTYEQYF. CDR3 nucleotides: TGTGCCAGCAGCTCCAAGCGGCCGACCTACGAGCAGTACTTC.

The gene calls are TRBV5-5 and TRBJ2-6; D may be TRBD1 or TRBD2 (5 bases each). V was clipped by 4 bases and J by 2 bases, with 10 bases between them. Germline V gene data show CDR1 as SGHKS and CDR2 as YYEKEE (reference sequence). The CDR3 length is 15 residues. The CDR3 nucleotides read TGTGCCAGCAGCAGGTGGGGGACTGGGGCCAACGTCCTGACTTTC. Translated, it gives CASSRWGTGANVLTF.

V usage is TRBV5-1 and J usage is TRBJ2-1; D is possibly TRBD2 (5 bases). There are 11 residues in the CDR3. Deletions cut 4 bases from V and 7 bases from J, with 6 bases between. Germline-derived CDR1 and CDR2 are SGHRS and YFSETQ. The CDR3 coding sequence is TGCGCCAGCAGCAGCGGAAATGAGCAGTTCTTC. Translated, it gives CASSSGNEQFF.

The chain recombines TRBV4-2 with TRBJ2-7; tentative D call: TRBD1 (5 bases). V shed 4 bases and J shed 0 bases, with 16 bases lying between them. This CDR3 is built from 16 residues. The germline gives CDR1 LGHNA, CDR2 YNFKEQ. The CDR3 sequence is CASSLAQGEGSYEQYF. The CDR3 DNA sequence: TGTGCCAGCAGCCTTGCGCAGGGTGAAGGCTCCTACGAGCAGTACTTC.

The chain combines TRBV6-5 with TRBJ2-7, with 7 positions matching TRBD1. The CDR3 has 14 amino acids. V was pared by 2 bases and J by 6 bases, with 7 bases of the junction left unmatched. From germline, CDR1 is MNHEY and CDR2 SVGAGI. CDR3: CASSYVGQSREQYF. CDR3 DNA: TGTGCCAGCAGTTACGTGGGACAGTCTCGCGAGCAGTACTTC.

The V and J genes are TRBV11-2 and TRBJ1-4; TRBD1 matches at 8 bases. J gave up 7 bases and V 5 bases, and 9 bases lay outside the gene matches. The germline V gene encodes CDR1 SGHAT and CDR2 FQNNGV. The CDR3 is 15 residues long. The DNA for the CDR3 is TGTGCCAGCAGCCGGGGGACAGGCAGGGTTGAAAAACTGTTTTTT. It translates to CASSRGTGRVEKLFF.

The rearrangement uses TRBV9 and TRBJ2-7, with D perhaps TRBD2 (5 bases). Trimming left V 7 bases short and J 3 bases short, with 11 bases between. CDR1 SGDLS and CDR2 YYNGEE come from the germline V gene. The CDR3 is 12 amino acids. The CDR3 DNA reads TGTGCCAGCGGCGGAGAGGGCTACGAGCAGTACTTC. Translation gives CASGGEGYEQYF.

The chain joins TRBV4-1 to TRBJ2-2; no reliable D call. With 1 base removed from V and 4 bases from J, the gap between germline ends came to 13 bases. The CDR3 runs 16 residues. CDR1 and CDR2 from the germline V gene are MGHRA and YSYEKL. The CDR3, as DNA: TGCGCCAGCAGCCAAGTTAAGTCGGTAGGCACCGGGGAGCTGTTTTTT. It encodes CASSQVKSVGTGELFF.

This clone was recorded a few times. The chain is built from TRBV30 and TRBJ1-1; no reliable D call. Germline V gene data show CDR1 as GTSNPN and CDR2 as SVGIG (reference sequence). This CDR3 spans 15 amino acids. V dropped 2 bases and J dropped 5 bases, with 18 bases sitting between them. This CDR3 reads CAWSTPSIVGTEAFF. DNA of the CDR3: TGTGCCTGGAGTACCCCCAGCATAGTAGGGACTGAAGCTTTCTTT.

The V gene is TRBV18, the J gene TRBJ2-3; TRBD2 is a possible D gene (5 bases). The CDR3 length is 14 residues. Germline loops: CDR1 KGHSH, CDR2 LQKENI. V was clipped by 3 bases and J by 2 bases, with 9 bases between them. The CDR3 DNA is TGTGCCAGCTCACCCGGACTGGCCACAGATACGCAGTATTTT. Amino acid sequence: CASSPGLATDTQYF.

In this sample, this clone turned up once. This chain connects TRBV19 to TRBJ2-7; D is unresolved. V lost 4 bases to trimming and J lost 1 base, with 11 bases between them. In germline, CDR1 is LNHDA, CDR2 SQIVND (reference sequence). The CDR3 has 14 residues. CDR3 loop: CASSTPDGSYEQYF. The CDR3 DNA reads as TGTGCCAGTAGTACCCCGGACGGTTCCTACGAGCAGTACTTC.

The chain links TRBV6-6 to TRBJ2-5; weak D call: TRBD2 (6 bases). V was shortened by 0 bases and J by 2 bases, with 10 bases between the two germline ends. CDR3 length: 15 amino acids. CDR1 and CDR2 (germline): MNHNY, SVGAGI (reference sequence). CDR3 region: CASSYSGGRQETQYF. The DNA for the CDR3 is TGTGCCAGCAGTTACTCGGGGGGTAGGCAAGAGACCCAGTACTTC.

V and J are TRBV2 and TRBJ2-6; TRBD1 matches 8 bases. CDR1 and CDR2 (germline): SNHLY, FYNNEI. The CDR3 length is 16 residues. With 0 bases clipped from V and 10 bases from J, the junction kept 8 bases outside the gene matches. CDR3 nucleotide sequence: TGTGCCAGCAGTGAAGCGTTCCAGGGGGCTGGGAACGTCCTGACTTTC. As protein: CASSEAFQGAGNVLTF. The variable domain in full, completed from reference TRBV2 and TRBJ2-6, reads EPEVTQTPSHQVTQMGQEVILRCVPISNHLYFYWYRQILGQKVEFLVSFYNNEISEKSEIFDDQFSVERPDGSNFTLKIRSTKLEDSAMYFCASSEAFQGAGNVLTFGAGSRLTVL.

The sample holds a few counts of this clone. The chain uses TRBV5-1 and TRBJ1-1; possible D gene TRBD1, 6 bases. CDR3 size: 14 residues. Trimming left V 3 bases short and J 3 bases short, with 12 bases between. Germline CDR1 and CDR2: SGHRS and YFSETQ. The CDR3 nucleotides read TGCGCCAGCAGCTGGGACAAGTTCGACACTGAAGCTTTCTTT. It codes for CASSWDKFDTEAFF.

V gene TRBV7-8 combines with J gene TRBJ1-1; D might be TRBD1 (5 bases). The germline gives CDR1 SGHVS, CDR2 FQNEAQ. The CDR3 is made up of 14 amino acids. V gave up 6 bases and J gave up 0 bases, with 11 bases separating them. In DNA, the CDR3 is TGTGCCAGCAGTTCGCGGACACTGAACACTGAAGCTTTCTTT. This encodes CASSSRTLNTEAFF.

The V call is TRBV9, the J call TRBJ2-1; no definite D call. This CDR3 is 15 amino acids long. Germline V gene sequence: CDR1 SGDLS, CDR2 YYNGEE. V lost 0 bases, J lost 2 bases, and 9 bases lay in between. The CDR3 bases are TGTGCCAGCAGCGTAGCTCCACTGACCTACAATGAGCAGTTCTTC. This sequence encodes CASSVAPLTYNEQFF.